This entry lists 30 T cell receptor beta chains sequenced from one sample in a study of T cells of healthy individuals. MiXCR was run by TCRdb on the 5' RACE reads, yielding one entry per CDR3 protein. The table lists 95,000 to 100,000 distinct CDR3 sequences, roughly 18% of them singletons. The source of these receptors is a human donor in good health.

The chain uses TRBV6-5 and TRBJ2-7; 8 nucleotides align to TRBD1. The CDR3 has 13 residues. J was trimmed by 5 bases and V by 5 bases; bases with no gene match: 5. In germline, CDR1 is MNHEY, CDR2 SVGAGI. The CDR3 DNA sequence: TGTGCCAGCAGTATGACAGGGGCCCACGAGCAGTACTTC. This translates into CASSMTGAHEQYF.

This clonotype was recorded at least ten times. The rearrangement joins TRBV7-9 to TRBJ2-1; tentative D call: TRBD1 (5 bases). Trimming took off 2 bases at V and 7 bases at J, with 18 bases between the two ends. Germline V CDR1 and CDR2: SEHNR, FQNEAQ (reference sequence). The CDR3 totals 16 residues. The CDR3 sequence is CASSLRQILLANEQFF. The CDR3 nucleotides are TGTGCCAGCAGCTTACGACAGATCCTGCTGGCAAATGAGCAGTTCTTC.

This clonotype was seen a handful of times. V and J are TRBV7-9 and TRBJ1-1; 9 nucleotides line up with TRBD1. This CDR3 spans 15 amino acids. Germline assignment: CDR1 SEHNR and CDR2 FQNEAQ (reference sequence). V was clipped by 8 bases and J by 4 bases; unmatched bases: 11. DNA for the CDR3: TGTGCCAGCGGCCCGACAGGGGGAGTTGGCACTGAAGCTTTCTTT. As protein: CASGPTGGVGTEAFF. The entire variable domain, with the rest obtained from reference TRBV7-9 and TRBJ1-1, is as follows: DTGVSQNPRHKITKRGQNVTFRCDPISEHNRLYWYRQTLGQGPEFLTYFQNEAQLEKSRLLSDRFSAERPKGSFSTLEIQRTEQGDSAMYLCASGPTGGVGTEAFFGQGTRLTVV.

This clonotype was detected only a few times. V is TRBV6-5 and J is TRBJ2-5; maybe TRBD2 (5 bases). CDR1 is MNHEY and CDR2 is SVGAGI in the germline V gene. The V gene lost 2 bases and the J gene lost 4 bases, with 14 bases spanning the gap. There are 15 residues in the CDR3. The CDR3 protein is CASSYGASAGETQYF. The DNA for the CDR3 is TGTGCCAGCAGTTACGGAGCTAGTGCGGGAGAGACCCAGTACTTC.

The chain joins TRBV28 to TRBJ1-2, with a tentative D call TRBD1 (6 bases). Per the germline V gene, CDR1 is MDHEN and CDR2 is SYDVKM. Deletions cut 8 bases from V and 2 bases from J, with 12 bases between. The CDR3 is made up of 13 amino acids. CDR3: CASGSRGNYGYTF. CDR3 coding DNA: TGTGCCAGCGGTTCCAGGGGCAACTATGGCTACACCTTC.

This clonotype was observed at least ten times. This chain connects TRBV11-2 to TRBJ2-2; the D is unclear. V was pared by 3 bases and J by 4 bases, with 12 bases between. CDR1 is SGHAT and CDR2 is FQNNGV in the germline V gene. The CDR3 runs 15 residues. CDR3 sequence: CASSFGPPPTGELFF. In DNA, the CDR3 is TGTGCCAGCAGCTTTGGCCCACCCCCCACCGGGGAGCTGTTTTTT. Combining the CDR3 with reference TRBV11-2 and TRBJ2-2 gives the whole variable domain EAGVAQSPRYKIIEKRQSVAFWCNPISGHATLYWYQQILGQGPKLLIQFQNNGVVDDSQLPKDRFSAERLKGVDSTLKIQPAKLEDSAVYLCASSFGPPPTGELFFGEGSRLTVL.

The V call is TRBV29-1, the J call TRBJ1-1; 7 bases are a match to TRBD1. The junction had 12 bases not matched to a gene; V was cut back by 6 bases and J by 11 bases. The CDR3 covers 12 residues. Germline CDR1 SQVTM, CDR2 ANQGSEA. The CDR3 nucleotides read TGCAGCGTCAAACAGGGGCGCTCGGAGGCTTTCTTT. The encoded protein is CSVKQGRSEAFF.

This clonotype has only a few counts. This chain connects TRBV20-1 to TRBJ1-5; TRBD1 might be the D (5 bases). With 3 bases removed from V and 0 bases from J, the gap between germline ends came to 9 bases. Germline values: CDR1 DFQATT, CDR2 SNEGSKA (reference sequence). The CDR3 has 14 residues. This CDR3 is CSASWGYSNQPQHF. DNA of the CDR3: TGCAGTGCTAGTTGGGGGTATAGCAATCAGCCCCAGCATTTT.

The chain couples TRBV27 to TRBJ1-5; 10 nucleotides line up with TRBD1. The CDR3 is 16 amino acids. CDR1 and CDR2 (germline): MNHEY, SMNVEV (reference sequence). The junction had 9 bases not matched to a gene; V was cut back by 6 bases and J by 4 bases. The CDR3 spells CASSMGQGFGNQPQHF. CDR3 nucleotide sequence: TGTGCCAGCAGCATGGGACAGGGGTTTGGGAATCAGCCCCAGCATTTT.

This chain joins TRBV28 and TRBJ2-1; D not resolved. The CDR3 spans 17 residues. Germline V CDR1 and CDR2: MDHEN, SYDVKM. Between the trimmed V and J ends, which lost 3 bases and 0 bases, there was a span of 15 bases. DNA for the CDR3: TGTGCCAGCAGTTTTTATGGGTTTCCCCGCTCCTACAATGAGCAGTTCTTC. Translating gives CASSFYGFPRSYNEQFF.

The CDR3 DNA reads TGTGCCATCAGGGGGAACAGTTTCGGAAACACCATATATTTT. Protein product: CAIRGNSFGNTIYF. The chain couples TRBV10-3 to TRBJ1-3; no clear D gene. Trimming left V 6 bases short and J 4 bases short, with 13 bases between. Germline assignment: CDR1 ENHRY and CDR2 SYGVKD. This CDR3 is 14 amino acids long.

This clonotype was recorded many times. This chain joins TRBV20-1 and TRBJ1-5; weak D call: TRBD1 (5 bases). Germline V CDR1 and CDR2: DFQATT, SNEGSKA (reference sequence). This CDR3 region has 12 residues. V was trimmed by 6 bases and J by 9 bases, leaving 15 bases between them. The CDR3 is CSAPWGNGPQHF. The DNA for the CDR3 is TGCAGTGCCCCCTGGGGGAATGGGCCCCAGCATTTT.

The chain employs TRBV29-1 and TRBJ2-2, with 9 bases that match TRBD2. V dropped 6 bases and J dropped 7; count of bases not matched to a gene: 12. The CDR3 runs to 15 residues. In germline, CDR1 is SQVTM, CDR2 ANQGSEA. The DNA for the CDR3 is TGCAGCGTAGCGGGACTAGCCCTCGCCGGCGGGGAGCTGTTTTTT. This encodes CSVAGLALAGGELFF.

V gene TRBV7-9 combines with J gene TRBJ2-1; D is perhaps TRBD2 (6 bases). Trimming took 2 bases from V and 2 from J, leaving 19 bases between them. From germline, CDR1 is SEHNR and CDR2 FQNEAQ (reference sequence). The CDR3 runs to 18 residues. In DNA, the CDR3 is TGTGCCAGCAGCTTAAATCCGCAACCGGGAGATCCCTACAATGAGCAGTTCTTC. The encoded protein is CASSLNPQPGDPYNEQFF.

In its sample, this clonotype was seen a few times. The chain joins TRBV20-1 to TRBJ2-3; possibly TRBD1 for D (5 bases). Germline-derived CDR1 and CDR2 are DFQATT and SNEGSKA (reference sequence). This CDR3 is 12 amino acids long. Trimming removed 4 bases from V and 3 bases from J, with 8 bases in between. Written as DNA, the CDR3 is TGCAGTGCTACCCAGGGTACAGATACGCAGTATTTT. This codes for CSATQGTDTQYF.

This clonotype was seen at least ten times. The chain carries TRBV30 and TRBJ2-2, with D tentatively TRBD1 (5 bases). Germline V gene lookup returns CDR1 GTSNPN and CDR2 SVGIG (reference sequence). The CDR3 loop spans 14 amino acids. Deletions cut 0 bases from V and 4 bases from J, with 9 bases between. CDR3 residues: CAWSVRQSTGELFF. The CDR3 DNA reads as TGTGCCTGGAGTGTGCGACAGTCCACCGGGGAGCTGTTTTTT.

This clonotype has a handful of counts. The rearrangement uses TRBV3-1 and TRBJ2-7; the D gene is possibly TRBD1 (6 bases). CDR3 length equals 17 residues. V lost 0 bases and J lost 0, with 15 bases in between. The germline V gene has CDR1 LGHDT and CDR2 YNNKEL (reference sequence). In nucleotides, the CDR3 is TGTGCCAGCAGCCAAGAGGAAGACAGGAGCAGCTCCTACGAGCAGTACTTC. Its protein product is CASSQEEDRSSSYEQYF.

A note on this clonotype: The junction departs from germline at one end; a sequencing error may be responsible. This chain joins TRBV2 and TRBJ1-6, with D perhaps matching TRBD1 (6 bases). Germline loops: CDR1 SNHLY, CDR2 FYNNEI. CDR3 length: 16 residues. The DNA for the CDR3 is TGTGCCAGCAGAGAAGCTGCTGGGACATCAAATTCACCCCTCCACTTT. Its protein product is CASREAAGTSNSPLHF.

This sequence joins TRBV14 and TRBJ2-3; D possibly uses TRBD1 or TRBD2 (5 bases each). The CDR3 extends over 17 amino acids. The V gene lost 4 bases and the J gene lost 1 base, with 18 bases spanning the gap. Germline CDR1 and CDR2: SGHDN and FVKESK. CDR3 sequence: CASSRPAGTPRTDTQYF. Written as DNA, the CDR3 is TGTGCCAGCAGCCGCCCAGCCGGGACCCCCCGCACAGATACGCAGTATTTT. The entire variable domain, with the rest obtained from reference TRBV14 and TRBJ2-3, is as follows: EAGVTQFPSHSVIEKGQTVTLRCDPISGHDNLYWYRRVMGKEIKFLLHFVKESKQDESGMPNNRFLAERTGGTYSTLKVQPAELEDSGVYFCASSRPAGTPRTDTQYFGPGTRLTVL.

This clonotype was counted only a few times. The chain uses TRBV9 and TRBJ2-3, with TRBD2 identical over 10 bases. The trim removed 2 bases at V and 3 bases at J, leaving 6 bases unmatched. The CDR3 extends over 16 amino acids. In germline, CDR1 is SGDLS, CDR2 YYNGEE. This chain's CDR3 is CASSVLAGDRTDTQYF. The CDR3 DNA follows: TGTGCCAGCAGCGTCCTAGCGGGAGACCGGACAGATACGCAGTATTTT.

As DNA, the CDR3 is TGTGCCAGCAGTAGCGGGCCAGTAAAAAACACCGGGGAGCTGTTTTTT. The encoded protein is CASSSGPVKNTGELFF. The V call is TRBV7-7, the J call TRBJ2-2; 7 bases match TRBD2. The trim removed 6 bases at V and 2 bases at J, leaving 9 bases unmatched. CDR3 length: 16 amino acids. Germline V gene data show CDR1 as SSHAT and CDR2 as FNYEAQ (reference sequence).

This clonotype was picked up many times. V and J are TRBV6-5 and TRBJ2-7, with unresolved D. With 7 bases removed from V and 1 base from J, the gap between germline ends came to 14 bases. From germline, CDR1 is MNHEY and CDR2 SVGAGI. The CDR3 loop spans 14 amino acids. The CDR3 DNA is TGTGCCAGCACTCGTACAGCTCGGTCCTACGAGCAGTACTTC. It codes for CASTRTARSYEQYF.

The genes are TRBV20-1 and TRBJ2-2; 10 bases align to TRBD2. J gave up 7 bases and V 4 bases, and 12 bases lay outside the gene matches. This CDR3 comprises 16 residues. The germline gives CDR1 DFQATT, CDR2 SNEGSKA (reference sequence). The CDR3 loop is CSAKDSSGRWGGELFF. For the CDR3, the DNA is TGCAGTGCTAAGGACTCTAGCGGGAGATGGGGCGGGGAGCTGTTTTTT.

The gene calls are TRBV12-3 or TRBV12-4 and TRBJ1-1, with 7 bases identical to TRBD1. The CDR3 is made up of 14 amino acids. With 6 bases clipped from V and 3 bases from J, the junction kept 7 bases outside the gene matches. For the CDR3, the DNA is TGTGCCAGCAGGCACAGGGGCCCAGACACTGAAGCTTTCTTT. It yields the protein CASRHRGPDTEAFF.

This clonotype was picked up many times. The chain combines TRBV6-4 with TRBJ2-3; 11 positions agree with TRBD1. Trimming cost V 5 bases and J 2 bases; bases outside gene matches: 3. The germline CDR1 and CDR2 sequences are MRHNA and SNTAGT. The CDR3 spans 15 residues. The CDR3 DNA reads as TGTGCCAGCAGTAGGACAGGGGGCTCCACAGATACGCAGTATTTT. Its translation is CASSRTGGSTDTQYF.

This clonotype was seen a few times. This chain connects TRBV5-8 to TRBJ1-5, with 11 bases matching TRBD1. CDR3 length equals 15 residues. Germline loops: CDR1 SGHTS, CDR2 YDEGEE. J was trimmed by 5 bases and V by 0 bases; bases with no gene match: 1. CDR3 nucleotide sequence: TGTGCCAGCAGCTTGGGGACAGGGGGCCATCAGCCCCAGCATTTT. It encodes CASSLGTGGHQPQHF.

This chain links TRBV20-1 with TRBJ2-1, with TRBD2 identical over 8 bases. Losses at the gene ends were 3 bases for V and 0 bases for J; bases not matched to a gene: 7. CDR1 is DFQATT, CDR2 SNEGSKA, per germline (reference sequence). The CDR3 length is 16 residues. The CDR3 sequence: CSASGGDPSSYNEQFF. The CDR3 coding sequence is TGCAGTGCTAGCGGGGGGGACCCGAGCTCCTACAATGAGCAGTTCTTC.

This clonotype was detected ten times or more. The chain is built from TRBV9 and TRBJ2-2; 7 bases fit TRBD1. The trim removed 4 bases at V and 4 bases at J, leaving 10 bases unmatched. The CDR3 sequence is 16 residues long. CDR1 and CDR2 from the germline V gene are SGDLS and YYNGEE. CDR3 protein: CASSPRTGVSTGELFF. In DNA, the CDR3 is TGTGCCAGCAGCCCTAGGACAGGAGTCAGCACCGGGGAGCTGTTTTTT. The variable domain in full, with the rest retrieved from reference TRBV9 and TRBJ2-2, is DSGVTQTPKHLITATGQRVTLRCSPRSGDLSVYWYQQSLDQGLQFLIQYYNGEERAKGNILERFSAQQFPDLHSELNLSSLELGDSALYFCASSPRTGVSTGELFFGEGSRLTVL.

CDR3 amino acids: CASSRDRGPSYNEQFF. The CDR3 bases are TGTGCCAGCAGTAGGGACAGGGGACCATCCTACAATGAGCAGTTCTTC. V gene TRBV6-2 or TRBV6-3 combines with J gene TRBJ2-1; TRBD1 matches 10 bases. There are 16 residues in the CDR3. Germline V gene lookup returns CDR1 MNHEY and CDR2 SVGEGT. After removal of 5 bases from V and 1 base from J, the junction contained 5 bases not matched to a gene.

The V call is TRBV6-2 or TRBV6-3, the J call TRBJ1-2; unclear D gene. CDR3 size: 13 residues. Trimming took 4 bases from V and 2 from J, leaving 8 bases between them. The germline gives CDR1 MNHEY, CDR2 SVGEGT. The CDR3 loop is CASSSTENYGYTF. DNA for the CDR3: TGTGCCAGCAGTTCGACCGAAAACTATGGCTACACCTTC.